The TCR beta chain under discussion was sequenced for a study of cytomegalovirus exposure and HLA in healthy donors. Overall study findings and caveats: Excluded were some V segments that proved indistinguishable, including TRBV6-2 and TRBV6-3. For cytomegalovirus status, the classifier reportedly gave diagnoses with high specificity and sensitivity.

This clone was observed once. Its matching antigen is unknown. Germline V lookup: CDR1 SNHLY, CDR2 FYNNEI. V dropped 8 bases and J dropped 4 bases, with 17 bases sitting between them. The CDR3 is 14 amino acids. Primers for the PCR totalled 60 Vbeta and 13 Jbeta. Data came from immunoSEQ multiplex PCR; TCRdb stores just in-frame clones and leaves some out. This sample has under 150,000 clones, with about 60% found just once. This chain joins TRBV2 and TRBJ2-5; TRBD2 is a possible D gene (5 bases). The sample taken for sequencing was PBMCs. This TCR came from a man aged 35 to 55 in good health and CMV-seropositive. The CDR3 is CASPADSMPETQYF. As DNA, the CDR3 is TGTGCCAGCCCCGCGGACTCAATGCCAGAGACCCAGTACTTC.